This is a list of T cell receptor beta chains from one sample in a study of T-cell reconstitution after alpha-beta-depleted transplantation in children. TCRdb used MiXCR to reprocess the PCR reads, holding one entry per CDR3 protein. This table holds approximately 170,000 distinct CDR3 sequences, around 10% found once. The specimen was PBMCs, collected before TCRalphabeta/CD19-depleted stem cell transplant. These receptors came from a boy between 2 and 10 years old with acute myeloid leukemia, due to receive a stem cell transplant. CDR3s include the opening cysteine and the closing phenylalanine or tryptophan. The order of the fields is D gene, J gene, clone size, V gene, CDR3 protein, CDR3 DNA. A D gene is named only where the DNA matches it firmly. A row's size may be missing; if present it is once, few, many or a size class.

TRBD2 | TRBJ2-1 | many | TRBV7-9 | CASSRTSGSSGEQFF | TGTGCCAGCAGCCGAACTAGCGGGAGTAGCGGCGAGCAGTTCTTC
. | TRBJ2-1 | many | TRBV28 | CASSRPDPRNEQFF | TGTGCCAGCAGCCGCCCGGACCCGCGGAATGAGCAGTTCTTC
. | TRBJ2-6 | many | TRBV12-3/TRBV12-4 | CASSYFSGANVLTF | TGTGCCAGCAGTTACTTTTCTGGGGCCAACGTCCTGACTTTC
. | TRBJ1-2 | many | TRBV20-1 | CSAIVLGGDYGYTF | TGCAGTGCCATCGTATTGGGGGGGGACTATGGCTACACCTTC
. | TRBJ2-6 | many | TRBV18 | CASSLETSSGANVLTF | TGTGCCAGCTCGCTAGAGACGAGCTCTGGGGCCAACGTCCTGACTTTC
TRBD2 | TRBJ2-2 | many | TRBV28 | CASSLGRLARTGELFF | TGTGCCAGCAGTTTAGGGCGACTAGCGAGAACCGGGGAGCTGTTTTTT
. | TRBJ2-1 | many | TRBV4-2 | CASSQGGTDAANEQFF | TGTGCCAGCAGCCAAGGGGGGACGGACGCCGCAAATGAGCAGTTCTTC
TRBD1 | TRBJ2-7 | many | TRBV13 | CASRRRQGKVDEEYF | TGTGCCAGCAGGCGGAGACAGGGAAAGGTTGACGAGGAGTACTTC
TRBD2 | TRBJ2-1 | many | TRBV20-1 | CSARASGLAGAEQFF | TGCAGTGCTAGGGCCTCTGGACTAGCGGGAGCGGAGCAGTTCTTC
TRBD2 | TRBJ2-2 | many | TRBV7-9 | CASSSTSGRPYTGELFF | TGTGCCAGCAGCTCCACTAGCGGGAGGCCGTACACCGGGGAGCTGTTTTTT
. | TRBJ1-2 | many | TRBV5-1 | CASSIEASNYGYTF | TGCGCCAGCAGCATCGAGGCTTCAAACTATGGCTACACCTTC
TRBD1 | TRBJ1-1 | many | TRBV6-1 | CASSWDRDTEAFF | TGTGCCAGCTCCTGGGACAGGGACACTGAAGCTTTCTTT
. | TRBJ1-1 | few | TRBV30 | CAWSVLGSTEAFF | TGTGCCTGGAGTGTACTAGGGAGCACTGAAGCTTTCTTT
. | TRBJ2-1 | many | TRBV27 | CASRIAVNYNEQFF | TGTGCCAGCAGAATAGCGGTTAATTACAATGAGCAGTTCTTC
TRBD1 | TRBJ1-2 | few | TRBV20-1 | CSARDWDRPNYGYTF | TGCAGTGCTAGAGACTGGGACAGGCCAAACTATGGCTACACCTTC
. | TRBJ2-2 | many | TRBV5-1 | CASSLGGAATGELFF | TGCGCCAGCAGCTTGGGAGGAGCGGCCACCGGGGAGCTGTTTTTT
. | TRBJ1-1 | many | TRBV6-5 | CASRLNRVSNTEAFF | TGTGCCAGCAGATTAAACAGGGTTTCTAACACTGAAGCTTTCTTT
. | TRBJ2-5 | many | TRBV2 | CASSEGVGYETQYF | TGTGCCAGCAGTGAGGGGGTTGGGTATGAGACCCAGTACTTC
. | TRBJ1-1 | many | TRBV27 | CASSSRGYTEAFF | TGTGCCAGCAGTTCACGGGGGTACACTGAAGCTTTCTTT
. | TRBJ2-5 | many | TRBV25-1 | CASSEHQGKETQYF | TGTGCCAGCAGTGAACACCAGGGAAAAGAGACCCAGTACTTC
. | TRBJ1-2 | many | TRBV24-1 | CATRGLDYGYTF | TGTGCCACCAGGGGATTAGACTATGGCTACACCTTC
TRBD2 | TRBJ2-1 | many | TRBV5-1 | CASSLGRGNEQFF | TGCGCCAGCAGCTTGGGGCGGGGGAATGAGCAGTTCTTC
. | TRBJ1-2 | . | TRBV7-9 | CASTLLGGYGYTF | TGTGCCAGCACCCTCCTAGGCGGCTATGGCTACACCTTC